These 31 T cell receptor beta chains came from one sample sequenced in a study of regulatory T cells in long-lasting Graves disease (dated by TCRdb to the early 2020s). The time point label corresponds to: newly diagnosed GD, antithyroid drugs for less than 3 months. For both TCR sequencing and RNA sequencing, RNA was extracted from PBMCs in TRIzol. The protocol used for the library was multiplex PCR. TCRdb names Illumina HiSeq 4000 as the instrument used. TCR beta libraries were built with iRepertoire HTBI primers and Arm-PCR amplification of CDR3 regions. Using fastp trimming at Q25 and MiXCR clonotype assembly, TCRdb reanalyzed the public sequencing data and kept in-frame beta chains. Rows merge per CDR3 protein into single entries with the most common DNA and genes. The sample table records 600,000 to 650,000 distinct CDR3 sequences; about 15% of these occur just once. Together, the top ten hold 18% of the sample.

The same data also contributed to another study, on T cells in Graves' hyperthyroidism and ophthalmopathy.

The sample was peripheral blood mononuclear cells (PBMCs), taken at new diagnosis, from a patient treated with antithyroid drugs. The receptors were gathered from a woman in her twenties or thirties with Graves disease. Donor details come from another sample of the same person, matched by shared clones.

In this sample, this clonotype turned up many times. The chain carries TRBV6-1 and TRBJ1-1; D not resolved. V was shortened by 2 bases and J by 1 base, with 11 bases between the two germline ends. This CDR3 is 15 amino acids long. Germline-derived CDR1 and CDR2 are MNHNS and SASEGT. The CDR3 here is CASSEPGEGNTEAFF. The CDR3 nucleotides read TGTGCCAGCAGTGAACCCGGGGAGGGGAACACTGAAGCTTTCTTT.

The V gene is TRBV30, the J gene TRBJ1-5; the match to TRBD1 covers 9 bases. The CDR3 sequence is 16 residues long. CDR1 is GTSNPN, CDR2 SVGIG, per germline (reference sequence). V lost 2 bases to trimming and J lost 6 bases; unmatched junction nucleotides: 11. The CDR3 here is CAWSPDGTGFPQPQHF. For the CDR3, the DNA is TGTGCCTGGAGTCCAGACGGGACAGGGTTTCCTCAGCCCCAGCATTTT.

This clonotype was counted at least ten times. The rearrangement links TRBV7-2 to TRBJ2-1, with 10 bases that match TRBD2. Unmatched junction bases numbered 4, after V lost 5 bases and J lost 6 bases. The CDR3 has 14 residues. CDR1 is SGHTA and CDR2 is FQGNSA in the germline V gene. CDR3: CASSPAGGPNEQFF. CDR3 nucleotide sequence: TGTGCCAGCAGCCCAGCGGGAGGGCCCAATGAGCAGTTCTTC.

The chain combines TRBV20-1 with TRBJ2-1; D not resolved. This CDR3 spans 13 amino acids. V lost 4 bases, J lost 2 bases, and 9 bases lay in between. The germline V gene has CDR1 DFQATT and CDR2 SNEGSKA (reference sequence). The CDR3 region has the DNA TGCAGTGCTAAGCGAGTAACCTACAATGAGCAGTTCTTC. Amino acids: CSAKRVTYNEQFF.

The chain's CDR3 is CASSPAYSNEQFF. CDR3 coding DNA: TGCGCCAGCAGCCCGGCTTATTCCAATGAGCAGTTCTTC. The chain joins TRBV4-1 to TRBJ2-1; D remains unclear. V shed 4 bases and J shed 6 bases, with 10 bases lying between them. The CDR3 runs 13 residues. CDR1 MGHRA and CDR2 YSYEKL come from the germline V gene.

V gene TRBV27 combines with J gene TRBJ2-6; D possibly corresponds to TRBD1 (5 bases). Trimming took off 0 bases at V and 0 bases at J, with 9 bases between the two ends. CDR1 and CDR2 from the germline V gene are MNHEY and SMNVEV (reference sequence). The CDR3 runs 17 residues. The CDR3 protein is CASSLSLRGSGANVLTF. CDR3 coding DNA: TGTGCCAGCAGTTTATCGTTAAGGGGCTCTGGGGCCAACGTCCTGACTTTC.

This clonotype was seen at least ten times. V is TRBV20-1 and J is TRBJ1-5; TRBD1 might be the D (5 bases). Per germline, CDR1 DFQATT and CDR2 SNEGSKA (reference sequence). This CDR3 has 17 amino acids. With 0 bases removed from V and 5 bases from J, the gap between germline ends came to 20 bases. The DNA of the CDR3 is TGCAGTGCTAGAGAGGGGGGTTCTTCAGGGTACGATCAGCCCCAGCATTTT. Protein: CSAREGGSSGYDQPQHF.

The V and J genes are TRBV24-1 and TRBJ2-3; no definite D call. Between the trimmed V and J ends, which lost 1 base and 2 bases, there was a span of 12 bases. The CDR3 covers 16 residues. The germline V gene has CDR1 KGHDR and CDR2 SFDVKD. The CDR3 here is CATSDFVESNTDTQYF. As DNA, the CDR3 is TGTGCCACCAGTGATTTTGTGGAGAGTAACACAGATACGCAGTATTTT.

This clonotype showed up many times. V and J are TRBV27 and TRBJ2-1; 8 nucleotides line up with TRBD2. The germline CDR1 and CDR2 sequences are MNHEY and SMNVEV (reference sequence). With 6 bases clipped from V and 6 bases from J, the junction kept 7 bases outside the gene matches. This CDR3 contains 14 residues. This CDR3 reads CASRIAGWGNEQFF. In DNA form, the CDR3 reads TGTGCCAGCAGGATAGCGGGGTGGGGCAATGAGCAGTTCTTC.

Only a few counts were recorded for this clonotype. This rearrangement joins TRBV7-8 to TRBJ2-1; possibly TRBD2 for D (5 bases). There are 16 residues in the CDR3. CDR1 SGHVS and CDR2 FQNEAQ come from the germline V gene. Trimming left V 0 bases short and J 5 bases short, with 14 bases between. The DNA of the CDR3 is TGTGCCAGCAGCTTAGCGAGACGGGATTTGGACAATGAGCAGTTCTTC. Protein sequence: CASSLARRDLDNEQFF.

This clonotype occurred once. A much larger clone is a single base away; this may be a read error. The chain couples TRBV12-3 or TRBV12-4 to TRBJ2-7; tentatively, D is TRBD2 (6 bases). CDR3 length: 15 amino acids. Trimming took 7 bases from V and 7 from J, leaving 23 bases between them. The CDR3 region is CASTARRGSYNEQYF. Written as DNA, the CDR3 is TGTGCCAGCACCGCCCGGAGGGGTTCCTACAATGAGCAGTACTTC.

In this sample, this clonotype turned up many times. V gene TRBV7-6 combines with J gene TRBJ2-7; unclear D gene. The CDR3 has 15 residues. Trimming stripped 1 base from V and 2 bases from J, with 12 bases between. Germline V gene lookup returns CDR1 SGHVS and CDR2 FNYEAQ. This chain's CDR3 is CASSLGQNLAYEQYF. DNA of the CDR3: TGTGCCAGCAGCTTAGGGCAAAACCTAGCCTACGAGCAGTACTTC.

This clonotype has a count of ten or more. V is TRBV28 and J is TRBJ1-2, with unresolved D. V gave up 1 base and J gave up 2 bases, with 11 bases separating them. The CDR3 sequence is 15 residues long. From germline, CDR1 is MDHEN and CDR2 SYDVKM. CDR3 nucleotides: TGTGCCAGCAGTTTATTGGGCTGGGCAAACTATGGCTACACCTTC. Protein sequence: CASSLLGWANYGYTF.

At least ten counts were recorded for this clonotype. This chain links TRBV2 with TRBJ1-1, with D possibly matching TRBD1 (6 bases). Trimming left V 8 bases short and J 5 bases short, with 24 bases between. Germline assignment: CDR1 SNHLY and CDR2 FYNNEI. The CDR3 length is 16 residues. In DNA, the CDR3 is TGTGCCAGCTATCGGACAGCTATAATCGCGTTTACTGAAGCTTTCTTT. It encodes CASYRTAIIAFTEAFF.

Worth noting for this clonotype: Possible read error: a much larger clone is one base away. The gene calls are TRBV3-1 and TRBJ2-1, with 9 bases lining up with TRBD2. Germline V CDR1 and CDR2: LGHDT, YNNKEL (reference sequence). The CDR3 consists of 13 residues. The CDR3 sequence: CASGQTSGNEQFF. The DNA for the CDR3 is TGTGCCAGCGGCCAGACTAGCGGAAATGAGCAGTTCTTC.

The chain links TRBV25-1 to TRBJ1-3; 8 bases agree with TRBD1. Germline V gene lookup returns CDR1 MGHDK and CDR2 SYGVNS. V trimming: 4 bases; J trimming: 15 bases; junction bases outside the gene matches: 20. CDR3 size: 16 residues. CDR3 DNA sequence: TGTGCCAGCAGTGGCCCCGGACAGGGATGGGATAATCCTCGATATTTT. This translates into CASSGPGQGWDNPRYF.

The chain has TRBV3-1 and TRBJ1-2, with D perhaps matching TRBD1 (5 bases). The CDR3 totals 19 residues. Germline values: CDR1 LGHDT, CDR2 YNNKEL (reference sequence). The V end was cut by 1 base, the J end by 7 bases, with 28 bases between. CDR3 protein: CASSQGALRGAGRGAGYTF. CDR3 in DNA: TGTGCCAGCAGCCAAGGGGCACTGAGGGGCGCAGGGCGAGGGGCTGGCTACACCTTC.

This clonotype was detected only a few times. The chain carries TRBV3-1 and TRBJ2-7; possibly TRBD2 for D (5 bases). V dropped 1 base and J dropped 4 bases, with 14 bases sitting between them. This CDR3 spans 15 amino acids. Per the germline V gene, CDR1 is LGHDT and CDR2 is YNNKEL (reference sequence). The CDR3 DNA reads TGTGCCAGCAGCCAAGGTTACGGAGGTCCGTACGAGCAGTACTTC. This gives the protein CASSQGYGGPYEQYF.

This clonotype was observed a handful of times. This chain connects TRBV30 to TRBJ1-5; possible D gene TRBD1, 6 bases. Germline CDR1 reads GTSNPN; CDR2 reads SVGIG (reference sequence). CDR3 size: 13 residues. V was pared by 5 bases and J by 7 bases, with 15 bases between. CDR3 region: CAWSAQGSQPQHF. Written as DNA, the CDR3 is TGTGCCTGGTCTGCACAGGGCAGCCAGCCCCAGCATTTT. The full variable domain, completed using reference TRBV30 and TRBJ1-5, is SQTIHQWPATLVQPVGSPLSLECTVEGTSNPNLYWYRQAAGRGLQLLFYSVGIGQISSEVPQNLSASRPQDRQFILSSKKLLLSDSGFYLCAWSAQGSQPQHFGDGTRLSIL.

This chain connects TRBV28 to TRBJ2-3; D is perhaps TRBD1 (5 bases). The CDR3 loop spans 16 amino acids. V lost 11 bases and J lost 3, with 24 bases in between. Germline-derived CDR1 and CDR2 are MDHEN and SYDVKM. The CDR3 spells CAVIPMGLPRTDTQYF. The CDR3 DNA follows: TGTGCCGTTATCCCTATGGGGCTCCCTAGAACAGATACGCAGTATTTT.

The chain carries TRBV12-3 or TRBV12-4 and TRBJ2-7; D uncertain. V was clipped by 2 bases and J by 4 bases, with 9 bases between them. CDR3 length equals 13 residues. The CDR3 protein is CASSLNRNYEQYF. The CDR3 DNA sequence: TGTGCCAGCAGTTTAAACAGAAATTACGAGCAGTACTTC.

This clonotype has a count of ten or more. The CDR3 is CASSPLSNSNQPQHF. The CDR3 nucleotides read TGTGCCAGCAGCCCACTTTCGAATAGCAATCAGCCCCAGCATTTT. J is TRBJ1-5 and V is TRBV7-2; D gene ambiguous. Germline V lookup: CDR1 SGHTA, CDR2 FQGNSA. The CDR3 contains 15 residues. V dropped 5 bases and J dropped 0 bases, with 11 bases sitting between them.

The chain uses TRBV2 and TRBJ1-5; D not certain. Germline lookup yields CDR1 SNHLY and CDR2 FYNNEI. V was trimmed by 5 bases and J by 0 bases, leaving 8 bases between them. This CDR3 region has 14 residues. CDR3 sequence (DNA): TGTGCCAGCAGTACCACTTATAGCAATCAGCCCCAGCATTTT. The encoded protein is CASSTTYSNQPQHF.

In regard to this clonotype: This may stem from a read error, because a much larger clone lies one nucleotide away. The genes are TRBV27 and TRBJ2-7; D may be TRBD1 (6 bases). This CDR3 has 14 amino acids. V shed 4 bases and J shed 5 bases, with 15 bases lying between them. CDR1 and CDR2 from the germline V gene are MNHEY and SMNVEV (reference sequence). CDR3 region: CASSSRDTPHEQYF. DNA of the CDR3: TGTGCCAGCAGTTCCCGGGACACACCCCACGAGCAGTACTTC.

The chain combines TRBV28 with TRBJ2-7; 7 bases align to TRBD1. The CDR3 covers 14 residues. Germline CDR1 reads MDHEN; CDR2 reads SYDVKM. V shed 2 bases, J shed 7 bases, and the junction held 8 bases outside the gene matches. The CDR3 DNA sequence: TGTGCCAGCAGTTTAGGGCAGGGGGTACGGGAGCAGTACTTC. This encodes CASSLGQGVREQYF. The full variable domain, with the rest looked up from reference TRBV28 and TRBJ2-7, is DVKVTQSSRYLVKRTGEKVFLECVQDMDHENMFWYRQDPGLGLRLIYFSYDVKMKEKGDIPEGYSVSREKKERFSLILESASTNQTSMYLCASSLGQGVREQYFGPGTRLTVT.

This clonotype has ten or more counts. This chain uses TRBV20-1 with TRBJ2-7; 11 positions match TRBD2. The CDR3 totals 17 residues. Germline CDR1 is DFQATT and CDR2 is SNEGSKA (reference sequence). Unmatched junction bases numbered 17, after V lost 5 bases and J lost 5 bases. CDR3 protein: CSAEDRRTSGSTHEQYF. The CDR3 coding sequence is TGCAGTGCTGAGGACAGGCGAACTAGCGGGAGCACCCACGAGCAGTACTTC.

CDR3 in amino acids: CATTLSTNEKLFF. The CDR3 nucleotides read TGTGCCACCACACTCTCAACTAATGAAAAACTGTTTTTT. This chain links TRBV6-1 with TRBJ1-4; D gene unclear. CDR1 is MNHNS and CDR2 is SASEGT in the germline V gene. V lost 10 bases and J lost 0, with 9 bases in between. CDR3 size: 13 residues.

This clonotype was seen at least ten times. The V call is TRBV6-1, the J call TRBJ2-7, with TRBD2 matching over 7 bases. CDR1 and CDR2 (germline): MNHNS, SASEGT. The CDR3 is made up of 15 amino acids. V gave up 5 bases and J gave up 0 bases; unmatched junction bases: 7. CDR3: CASSKSGASSYEQYF. The CDR3 DNA reads TGTGCCAGCAGTAAAAGCGGGGCGAGCTCCTACGAGCAGTACTTC.

Comments on this clonotype: The final CDR3 position lacks the conserved phenylalanine or tryptophan, pointing to a likely read error. It is unclear where the CDR3 begins or ends on the DNA, so no DNA is shown, and the CDR3 is as TCRdb lists it. The genes are TRBV28 and TRBJ2-7; the table's TRBD2 call for D was not verified on the DNA. CDR1 MDHEN and CDR2 SYDVKM come from the germline V gene. The CDR3 is 15 amino acids in total, end residues counted. CDR3 sequence reads: CATIRDQEPVGRDWL.

This clonotype occurred a few times. This CDR3 is CASRDRVSEQFF. The CDR3, as DNA: TGTGCCAGCAGGGACAGGGTGAGTGAGCAGTTCTTC. V gene TRBV6-1 combines with J gene TRBJ2-1; 8 nucleotides match TRBD1. This CDR3 region has 12 residues. Germline trimming cut 6 bases from V and 9 bases from J; bases unmatched to any gene: 4. CDR1 and CDR2 (germline): MNHNS, SASEGT.

This clonotype came up many times. The rearrangement links TRBV20-1 to TRBJ1-4; 9 bases align to TRBD1. Trimming removed 5 bases from V and 7 bases from J; junction bases left unmatched: 11. This CDR3 has 15 residues. Germline CDR1 is DFQATT and CDR2 is SNEGSKA (reference sequence). The CDR3 protein is CSARMPGQGVEKLFF. The CDR3 coding sequence is TGCAGTGCTCGCATGCCGGGACAGGGTGTTGAAAAACTGTTTTTT.